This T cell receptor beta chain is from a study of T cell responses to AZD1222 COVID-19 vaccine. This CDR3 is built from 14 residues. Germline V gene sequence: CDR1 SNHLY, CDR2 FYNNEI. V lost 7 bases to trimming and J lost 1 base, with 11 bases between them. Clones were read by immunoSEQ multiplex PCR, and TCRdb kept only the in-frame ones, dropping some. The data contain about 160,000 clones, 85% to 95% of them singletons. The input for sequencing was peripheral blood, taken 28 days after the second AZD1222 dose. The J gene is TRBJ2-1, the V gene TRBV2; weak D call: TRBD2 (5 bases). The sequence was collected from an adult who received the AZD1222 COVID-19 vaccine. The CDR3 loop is CASIVGVSYNEQFF. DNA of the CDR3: TGTGCCAGCATCGTGGGAGTATCCTACAATGAGCAGTTCTTC.